A single sample gave rise to the 27 T cell receptor beta chains below, sequenced in a study of PD-L1 blockade in urothelial cancer. Clones were sequenced by immunoSEQ multiplex PCR, and TCRdb holds only the in-frame ones, with some missing. The sample records about 130,000 clones, around 85% being singletons. Specified time point: pretreatment peripheral blood. The source material was PBMCs, sampled around atezolizumab (anti-PD-L1) treatment. The receptors stem from a man aged 45 to 65 with urothelial cancer.

The rearrangement links TRBV10-3 to TRBJ2-1; no definite D call. CDR3 length: 12 residues. Germline V gene sequence: CDR1 ENHRY, CDR2 SYGVKD. V was pared by 3 bases and J by 9 bases, with 9 bases between. CDR3: CAISDQTSEQFF. The DNA for the CDR3 is TGTGCCATCAGTGACCAAACGAGTGAGCAGTTCTTC.

This clone was seen only once. This sequence joins TRBV28 and TRBJ1-5, with D tentatively TRBD1 (6 bases). CDR1 is MDHEN, CDR2 SYDVKM, per germline. The CDR3 has 15 amino acids. Between the trimmed V and J ends, which lost 5 bases and 4 bases, there was a span of 15 bases. The CDR3: CASSPHDRPNQPQHF. The CDR3 nucleotides are TGTGCCAGCAGTCCCCATGACAGGCCGAATCAGCCCCAGCATTTT.

This clone was observed once. CDR3 nucleotides: TGTGCCAGCAGTTTCAAGGGACTAGCGTTGGGGGAGCAGTACTTC. The encoded protein is CASSFKGLALGEQYF. V and J are TRBV28 and TRBJ2-7, with 10 bases identical to TRBD2. V trimming: 3 bases; J trimming: 7 bases; junction bases outside the gene matches: 9. This CDR3 has 15 amino acids. From germline, CDR1 is MDHEN and CDR2 SYDVKM.

The chain is built from TRBV18 and TRBJ2-1; 8 bases line up with TRBD2. Germline V gene sequence: CDR1 KGHSH, CDR2 LQKENI. With 0 bases clipped from V and 4 bases from J, the junction kept 5 bases outside the gene matches. CDR3 length: 16 amino acids. CDR3 nucleotide sequence: TGTGCCAGCTCACCACCGTCTAGCGGGTCATACAATGAGCAGTTCTTC. Protein product: CASSPPSSGSYNEQFF.

The table lists this clone with a few counts. This sequence joins TRBV30 and TRBJ1-5; a weak D match, TRBD1 (5 bases). This CDR3 comprises 14 residues. V lost 2 bases and J 5 bases, leaving 13 bases between the germline ends. From germline, CDR1 is GTSNPN and CDR2 SVGIG (reference sequence). The CDR3 reads CAWSSGRGYQPQHF. The DNA of the CDR3 is TGTGCCTGGAGTAGTGGTCGGGGGTATCAGCCCCAGCATTTT.

The chain links TRBV28 to TRBJ1-2; TRBD1 is a possible D gene (6 bases). Germline assignment: CDR1 MDHEN and CDR2 SYDVKM. CDR3 length: 14 amino acids. Trimming shortened V by 5 bases and J by 5 bases, and 15 bases separated the two germline ends. This CDR3 is CASSPPGQRYGYTF. CDR3 sequence (DNA): TGTGCCAGCAGTCCTCCGGGACAACGGTATGGCTACACCTTC.

This chain links TRBV11-2 with TRBJ2-4, with TRBD2 matching over 7 bases. This CDR3 comprises 17 residues. The junction had 11 bases not matched to a gene; V was cut back by 5 bases and J by 1 base. CDR1 and CDR2 from the germline V gene are SGHAT and FQNNGV. The CDR3 is CASSGIRGVLAKNIQYF. The CDR3, as DNA: TGTGCCAGCAGCGGGATTCGGGGGGTTCTTGCCAAAAACATTCAGTACTTC.

J is TRBJ1-1 and V is TRBV18, with 9 bases fitting TRBD1. Germline CDR1 KGHSH, CDR2 LQKENI. This CDR3 region has 15 residues. V lost 0 bases and J lost 6; bases outside the gene matches: 5. For the CDR3, the DNA is TGTGCCAGCTCACCACCGGGACAGGGTTTCGCTGAAGCTTTCTTT. Translating gives CASSPPGQGFAEAFF.

This chain joins TRBV6-5 and TRBJ1-4; a possible D gene is TRBD1 (5 bases). The germline V and J ends were trimmed by 8 bases and 10 bases, with 14 bases remaining between them. Looked up from germline, CDR1 is MNHEY and CDR2 is SVGAGI. This CDR3 region has 12 residues. DNA of the CDR3: TGTGCCAGCGGTGCCCAGGGTGGAAAACTGTTTTTT. This gives the protein CASGAQGGKLFF.

The CDR3: CASSQQRGLAGGGEQFF. The CDR3 DNA sequence: TGTGCCAGCAGCCAACAGAGGGGACTAGCGGGAGGCGGTGAGCAGTTCTTC. V is TRBV11-3 and J is TRBJ2-1; 15 bases agree with TRBD2. V shed 5 bases and J 9 bases; nucleotides not matched to a gene: 11. This CDR3 region has 17 residues. The V gene's germline CDR1 is SGHNT and CDR2 YENEEA.

The rearrangement uses TRBV2 and TRBJ1-5; TRBD1 agrees at 9 bases. V lost 4 bases to trimming and J lost 1 base; unmatched junction nucleotides: 2. In germline, CDR1 is SNHLY, CDR2 FYNNEI. This CDR3 is 15 amino acids long. Written as DNA, the CDR3 is TGTGCCAGCAGTGTTGACAGGGGGAGCAATCAGCCCCAGCATTTT. Translation: CASSVDRGSNQPQHF.

V and J are TRBV18 and TRBJ2-3, with D possibly matching TRBD2 (5 bases). V lost 4 bases and J 3 bases, leaving 8 bases between the germline ends. CDR3 length equals 13 residues. CDR1 and CDR2 (germline): KGHSH, LQKENI. For the CDR3, the DNA is TGTGCCAGCTCACTCCCGGGGACAGATACGCAGTATTTT. It translates to CASSLPGTDTQYF. Complete variable domain (other parts from reference TRBV18 and TRBJ2-3): NAGVMQNPRHLVRRRGQEARLRCSPMKGHSHVYWYRQLPEEGLKFMVYLQKENIIDESGMPKERFSAEFPKEGPSILRIQQVVRGDSAAYFCASSLPGTDTQYFGPGTRLTVL.

The chain recombines TRBV7-8 with TRBJ2-7; weak D call: TRBD1 (6 bases). Germline CDR1 SGHVS, CDR2 FQNEAQ. Between the trimmed V and J ends, which lost 5 bases and 6 bases, there was a span of 17 bases. This CDR3 has 14 residues. CDR3 sequence reads: CASSTQTGALEQYF. The CDR3 DNA reads as TGTGCCAGCAGCACCCAGACAGGAGCCCTCGAGCAGTACTTC.

The chain has TRBV10-1 and TRBJ2-1; a possible D gene is TRBD1 (8 bases). The CDR3 consists of 20 residues. Germline V gene data show CDR1 as WNHNN and CDR2 as SYGVQD (reference sequence). With 6 bases removed from V and 0 bases from J, the gap between germline ends came to 27 bases. The CDR3 is CASSRLPPTQGGGSYNEQFF. The DNA of the CDR3 is TGCGCCAGCAGCCGACTGCCCCCCACACAGGGGGGGGGCTCCTACAATGAGCAGTTCTTC.

This chain connects TRBV5-1 to TRBJ2-1; D is perhaps TRBD1 (7 bases). The CDR3 contains 15 residues. Germline assignment: CDR1 SGHRS and CDR2 YFSETQ. Trimming left V 5 bases short and J 1 base short, with 13 bases between. The CDR3 nucleotides read TGCGCCAGCAGGGTGACAGGGACTTCCTACAATGAGCAGTTCTTC. It is translated as CASRVTGTSYNEQFF.

J is TRBJ2-1 and V is TRBV5-1, with 11 bases aligning to TRBD2. This CDR3 has 15 residues. Trimming at V came to 3 bases and at J to 7 bases, leaving 6 bases not matched to a gene. Germline lookup yields CDR1 SGHRS and CDR2 YFSETQ. The chain's CDR3 is CASSYIAGGPNEQFF. The DNA for the CDR3 is TGCGCCAGCAGCTACATAGCGGGAGGGCCTAATGAGCAGTTCTTC.

The chain links TRBV4-2 to TRBJ2-5, with 10 nucleotides matching TRBD2. With V trimmed by 4 bases and J by 1 base, 9 bases remained unmatched. Germline CDR1 and CDR2: LGHNA and YNFKEQ. The CDR3 contains 17 residues. The CDR3 spells CASSPLGASGGQETQYF. CDR3 coding DNA: TGTGCCAGCAGCCCTCTAGGGGCTAGCGGGGGCCAAGAGACCCAGTACTTC.

V is TRBV9 and J is TRBJ2-1, with 14 positions matching TRBD2. CDR3 size: 19 residues. Per the germline V gene, CDR1 is SGDLS and CDR2 is YYNGEE. V lost 0 bases to trimming and J lost 1 base; unmatched junction nucleotides: 6. The CDR3 coding sequence is TGTGCCAGCAGCGTAGCCGGGACTAGCGGGAGCCGGTCCTACAATGAGCAGTTCTTC. It specifies CASSVAGTSGSRSYNEQFF.

The V call is TRBV5-1, the J call TRBJ2-1; TRBD2 matches at 12 bases. The J segment lost 9 bases and the V segment lost 4 bases, leaving 8 bases of the junction unmatched. CDR3 length: 15 amino acids. Germline assignment: CDR1 SGHRS and CDR2 YFSETQ. The CDR3 loop reads CASSVTSGSDGEQFF. In DNA form, the CDR3 reads TGCGCCAGCAGCGTGACTAGCGGGAGTGATGGTGAGCAGTTCTTC.

V is TRBV5-1 and J is TRBJ2-5, with a possible D match to TRBD2 (6 bases). Deletions cut 0 bases from V and 5 bases from J, with 20 bases between. This CDR3 has 17 residues. CDR1 is SGHRS, CDR2 YFSETQ, per germline. CDR3: CASSLGSVIGGGETQYF. The CDR3 nucleotides read TGCGCCAGCAGCTTGGGGTCTGTGATCGGGGGAGGCGAGACCCAGTACTTC.

This chain connects TRBV7-9 to TRBJ1-5; D is possibly TRBD1 (5 bases). Trimming pared 5 bases from V and 6 bases from J, leaving 14 bases between. CDR1 and CDR2 (germline): SEHNR, FQNEAQ (reference sequence). The CDR3 sequence is 14 residues long. For the CDR3, the DNA is TGTGCCAGCAGCCCTCAGGGTTCGGGTCAGCCCCAGCATTTT. This codes for CASSPQGSGQPQHF.

V usage is TRBV28 and J usage is TRBJ1-3, with 7 bases that match TRBD1. Germline V gene sequence: CDR1 MDHEN, CDR2 SYDVKM. The CDR3 loop spans 15 amino acids. The J segment lost 1 base and the V segment lost 6 bases, leaving 6 bases of the junction unmatched. CDR3 region: CASRPATGSGNTIYF. The CDR3 DNA reads as TGTGCCAGCAGACCCGCGACAGGGTCTGGAAACACCATATATTTT.

This chain uses TRBV2 with TRBJ1-3; D is uncertain. With 3 bases removed from V and 4 bases from J, the gap between germline ends came to 13 bases. This CDR3 region has 15 residues. CDR1 and CDR2 (germline): SNHLY, FYNNEI. CDR3 sequence reads: CASSETPLPGNTIYF. In DNA form, the CDR3 reads TGTGCCAGCAGTGAGACTCCCCTGCCCGGAAACACCATATATTTT.

The CDR3 is CASSQDMASRTDTQYF. The CDR3 DNA is TGTGCCAGCAGCCAAGATATGGCTAGCCGCACAGATACGCAGTATTTT. V gene TRBV4-2 combines with J gene TRBJ2-3, with a weak D call TRBD2 (5 bases). V was cut by 0 bases and J by 1 base, with 11 bases left in between. CDR1 is LGHNA and CDR2 is YNFKEQ in the germline V gene. This CDR3 spans 16 amino acids.

This chain connects TRBV4-2 to TRBJ2-1; 10 bases align to TRBD2. Germline CDR1 and CDR2: LGHNA and YNFKEQ. The CDR3 is 16 residues long. The trim removed 2 bases at V and 3 bases at J, leaving 4 bases unmatched. The CDR3 spells CASSQTGTSDYNEQFF. CDR3 DNA: TGTGCCAGCAGCCAAACCGGGACTAGCGACTACAATGAGCAGTTCTTC.

This chain joins TRBV6-1 and TRBJ1-1; unclear D gene. The germline V gene encodes CDR1 MNHNS and CDR2 SASEGT. The CDR3 runs 13 residues. Trimming removed 7 bases at V and 8 bases at J, with 17 bases between. The CDR3 bases are TGTGCCAGCATCGAGTGGGCAGGCTACGAAGCTTTCTTT. Protein product: CASIEWAGYEAFF.

The V call is TRBV4-1, the J call TRBJ2-7, with a tentative D call TRBD2 (6 bases). The V end was cut by 7 bases, the J end by 0 bases, with 31 bases between. Germline CDR1 reads MGHRA; CDR2 reads YSYEKL. CDR3 size: 20 residues. Here the CDR3 DNA reads TGCGCCAGCACCCTCGATTACCGCGGGGTCGGACCTACGTACTCCTACGAGCAGTACTTC. It specifies CASTLDYRGVGPTYSYEQYF.